The 22 T cell receptor beta chains reported below all come from one sample, sequenced in a study of T-cell reconstitution after alpha-beta-depleted transplantation in children. Library preparation (for TCRbeta) was performed with unique molecular identifiers. TCRdb called the PCR reads again in MiXCR, with one record for every CDR3 protein. The table lists hundreds of thousands of distinct CDR3 sequences, 10% to 15% of them singletons, with roughly 2.3% in the top ten. Source: PBMCs, mostly from graft donor cells, taken 360 days after TCRalphabeta/CD19-depleted stem cell transplant. Every receptor here comes from a male patient younger than 18 who had a stem cell transplant for acute myeloid leukemia, so the T cells may come from the graft donor.

This clonotype was recorded at least ten times. The chain has TRBV7-9 and TRBJ2-7; 9 positions match TRBD2. CDR3 length equals 16 residues. V shed 1 base, J shed 0 bases, and the junction held 4 bases outside the gene matches. CDR1 is SEHNR and CDR2 is FQNEAQ in the germline V gene (reference sequence). CDR3 sequence reads: CASSLVRLAASYEQYF. The CDR3 DNA sequence: TGTGCCAGCAGCTTAGTGCGACTAGCGGCCTCCTACGAGCAGTACTTC.

The chain joins TRBV29-1 to TRBJ2-3; D remains ambiguous. The V and J ends lost 7 bases and 0 bases respectively, with 5 bases between them. Germline assignment: CDR1 SQVTM and CDR2 ANQGSEA. The CDR3 spans 11 residues. CDR3 DNA sequence: TGCAGCGGAGGTAGCACAGATACGCAGTATTTT. Translation: CSGGSTDTQYF.

Only a few counts were recorded for this clonotype. V and J are TRBV29-1 and TRBJ2-7, with TRBD2 matching 13 bases. With 7 bases clipped from V and 5 bases from J, the junction kept 14 bases outside the gene matches. The CDR3 spans 16 residues. Germline assignment: CDR1 SQVTM and CDR2 ANQGSEA. The CDR3 DNA reads TGCAGCGGACAGGTAATAAGGACTAGCGGGAGTGACGAGCAGTACTTC. Translation gives CSGQVIRTSGSDEQYF.

The V and J genes are TRBV6-5 and TRBJ1-3; 7 bases are a match to TRBD1. V was pared by 3 bases and J by 2 bases, with 7 bases of the junction left unmatched. The CDR3 has 16 amino acids. The germline CDR1 and CDR2 sequences are MNHEY and SVGAGI. In nucleotides, the CDR3 is TGTGCCAGCAGTTATTTCGGGGACAGAGCTGGAAACACCATATATTTT. Residues: CASSYFGDRAGNTIYF.

This clonotype was seen only a few times. The chain combines TRBV3-1 with TRBJ2-5, with D uncertain. V lost 1 base and J lost 2, with 8 bases in between. This CDR3 contains 14 residues. The germline gives CDR1 LGHDT, CDR2 YNNKEL (reference sequence). The DNA of the CDR3 is TGTGCCAGCAGCCAAGGGAAGGGACAAGAGACCCAGTACTTC. Translation: CASSQGKGQETQYF.

This clonotype has more than one count but fewer than ten. The CDR3 spells CASSPPGQGAPRSNQPQHF. DNA for the CDR3: TGTGCCAGCAGTCCCCCGGGACAGGGGGCCCCCCGGAGCAATCAGCCCCAGCATTTT. The chain uses TRBV28 and TRBJ1-5; 12 nucleotides match TRBD1. The J segment lost 1 base and the V segment lost 5 bases, leaving 12 bases of the junction unmatched. The CDR3 totals 19 residues. In germline, CDR1 is MDHEN, CDR2 SYDVKM.

A remark on this clonotype: Here the CDR3 omits its conserved ending phenylalanine or tryptophan, so a read error is the likely source. This chain joins TRBV7-2 and TRBJ2-7, with 12 bases identical to TRBD2. Germline V gene data show CDR1 as SGHTA and CDR2 as FQGNSA. The ends lost 2 bases at V and 0 bases at J; junction bases unmatched: 5. The CDR3 extends over 17 amino acids. The CDR3 protein is CASSLRLAGAPSYEQYY. The CDR3 region has the DNA TGTGCCAGCAGCTTAAGACTAGCGGGAGCCCCCTCCTACGAGCAGTACTAC.

This clonotype was seen a few times. CDR3 bases: TGTGCCAGCCCACTACCGGACAGGCCTCCAGAGACCCAGTACTTC. Amino acids: CASPLPDRPPETQYF. This chain links TRBV21-1 with TRBJ2-5; TRBD1 is taken as the D call from the table, unchecked against the DNA. TRBV21-1 is termed a pseudogene. The CDR3 is 15 residues long.

This clonotype was observed many times. The rearrangement links TRBV6-2 or TRBV6-3 to TRBJ2-7, with unresolved D. CDR3 length: 13 amino acids. Trimming took off 5 bases at V and 7 bases at J, with 15 bases between the two ends. CDR1 and CDR2 (germline): MNHEY, SVGEGT. The CDR3 DNA sequence: TGTGCCAGCAGTGATCTCTTCGACGGTGAGCAGTACTTC. This translates into CASSDLFDGEQYF.

The CDR3 sequence is CASSFLARFYEQYF. CDR3 sequence (DNA): TGTGCCAGCAGCTTCCTAGCGAGATTCTACGAGCAGTACTTC. The rearrangement links TRBV7-2 to TRBJ2-7, with D perhaps TRBD2 (6 bases). Germline CDR1 SGHTA, CDR2 FQGNSA. The ends were cut back, 3 bases at V and 3 bases at J, with 12 bases in the middle. The CDR3 consists of 14 residues.

The rearrangement links TRBV30 to TRBJ2-3, with D possibly being TRBD1 (6 bases). The ends were cut back, 1 base at V and 4 bases at J, with 12 bases in the middle. Germline assignment: CDR1 GTSNPN and CDR2 SVGIG (reference sequence). The CDR3 length is 14 residues. Written as DNA, the CDR3 is TGTGCCTGGAGTGCAGGGGCGCCGGCAGATACGCAGTATTTT. It specifies CAWSAGAPADTQYF.

This clonotype occurred a few times. The CDR3 bases are TGTGCCAGCAGTCGGACAGGGCGAGGGGGAACCGGGGAGCTGTTTTTT. Translated: CASSRTGRGGTGELFF. The chain joins TRBV7-8 to TRBJ2-2; 8 nucleotides line up with TRBD1. This CDR3 spans 16 amino acids. Looked up from germline, CDR1 is SGHVS and CDR2 is FQNEAQ. V trimming: 6 bases; J trimming: 5 bases; junction bases outside the gene matches: 11.

This clonotype appeared many times. The chain links TRBV24-1 to TRBJ2-5; perhaps D is TRBD1 or TRBD2 (6 bases each). CDR1 is KGHDR, CDR2 SFDVKD, per germline. This CDR3 is built from 14 residues. The ends were cut back, 6 bases at V and 6 bases at J, with 16 bases in the middle. The CDR3 DNA is TGTGCCACCAGTCATGGGGGGCAATCAAAGACCCAGTACTTC. Translation: CATSHGGQSKTQYF.

This clonotype was detected only a few times. The chain carries TRBV10-3 and TRBJ2-1, with 9 nucleotides matching TRBD2. With V trimmed by 6 bases and J by 3 bases, 6 bases remained unmatched. This CDR3 spans 15 amino acids. CDR1 and CDR2 (germline): ENHRY, SYGVKD. The CDR3 DNA sequence: TGTGCCATCAGCGATAGCGGGAGTCGCTACAATGAGCAGTTCTTC. It encodes CAISDSGSRYNEQFF.

A few counts support this clonotype. The gene calls are TRBV7-8 and TRBJ1-2; 12 positions match TRBD1. With V trimmed by 2 bases and J by 5 bases, 6 bases remained unmatched. Germline V lookup: CDR1 SGHVS, CDR2 FQNEAQ. The CDR3 totals 16 residues. This CDR3 is CASSLTPGQGAYGYTF. Here the CDR3 DNA reads TGTGCCAGCAGCTTAACTCCGGGACAGGGGGCATATGGCTACACCTTC.

In this sample, this clonotype turned up a few times. In DNA form, the CDR3 reads TGCAGCGTTGCCGGGACTCAAGGTTCACCCCTCCACTTT. Amino acid sequence: CSVAGTQGSPLHF. This chain uses TRBV29-1 with TRBJ1-6, with D perhaps TRBD1 (5 bases). Germline CDR1 SQVTM, CDR2 ANQGSEA. The V end was cut by 4 bases, the J end by 9 bases, with 13 bases between. This CDR3 has 13 amino acids. The full variable domain, completed using reference TRBV29-1 and TRBJ1-6, is SAVISQKPSRDICQRGTSLTIQCQVDSQVTMMFWYRQQPGQSLTLIATANQGSEATYESGFVIDKFPISRPNLTFSTLTVSNMSPEDSSIYLCSVAGTQGSPLHFGNGTRLTVT.

This clonotype was seen a few times. The chain has TRBV6-2 or TRBV6-3 and TRBJ2-1, with 12 bases lining up with TRBD2. Germline V gives CDR1 MNHEY, CDR2 SVGEGT. The CDR3 contains 15 residues. The V and J ends lost 8 bases and 10 bases, in that order; junction bases with no gene match: 12. This chain's CDR3 is CASRIFGLAGREQFF. Here the CDR3 DNA reads TGTGCCAGCCGAATTTTCGGACTAGCGGGACGGGAGCAGTTCTTC.

This clonotype was counted at least ten times. This sequence joins TRBV28 and TRBJ2-1; TRBD2 agrees at 15 bases. The CDR3 runs to 18 residues. V was pared by 3 bases and J by 0 bases, with 3 bases of the junction left unmatched. Germline CDR1 MDHEN, CDR2 SYDVKM. The CDR3 here is CASSLGTSGRRSYNEQFF. CDR3 sequence (DNA): TGTGCCAGCAGTTTGGGGACTAGCGGGAGGCGCTCCTACAATGAGCAGTTCTTC.

This clonotype was found a few times. A read error may produce the germline difference seen at one junction end. The chain links TRBV11-2 to TRBJ1-5; possibly TRBD1 for D (6 bases). Germline loops: CDR1 SGHAT, CDR2 FQNNGV. The length of the CDR3 is 15 residues. The CDR3: CASSAAGEHNRPQHF. CDR3 DNA: TGTGCCAGCAGCGCCGCAGGGGAGCACAATCGGCCCCAGCATTTT.

The sample holds many counts of this clonotype. The chain is built from TRBV14 and TRBJ1-1; D gene unclear. V lost 3 bases to trimming and J lost 5 bases, with 10 bases between them. The CDR3 is 13 residues long. Germline V CDR1 and CDR2: SGHDN, FVKESK. The CDR3 here is CASSHGGSTEAFF. CDR3 DNA: TGTGCCAGCAGCCACGGTGGGTCAACTGAAGCTTTCTTT.

The chain couples TRBV7-8 to TRBJ2-5; D may be TRBD1 (5 bases). The CDR3 is 15 residues long. Trimming took 3 bases from V and 4 from J, leaving 15 bases between them. In germline, CDR1 is SGHVS, CDR2 FQNEAQ. The DNA of the CDR3 is TGTGCCAGCAGCTTGGGGCGTCAGGGTGGAGAGACCCAGTACTTC. Protein sequence: CASSLGRQGGETQYF.

In this sample, this clonotype turned up a few times. CDR3 loop: CASSFGTGLTGELFF. In nucleotides, the CDR3 is TGTGCCAGCAGCTTTGGGACAGGACTCACCGGGGAGCTGTTTTTT. V gene TRBV9 combines with J gene TRBJ2-2; 8 bases align to TRBD1. CDR1 and CDR2 (germline): SGDLS, YYNGEE. This CDR3 contains 15 residues. Trimming took 4 bases from V and 4 from J; bases not matched to a gene: 6.